This entry lists 26 T cell receptor beta chains sequenced from one sample in a study of blood T cell repertoires in COVID-19. The protocol was immunoSEQ multiplex PCR, while the TCRdb copy is restricted to in-frame clones and leaves out a portion. The data show under 300,000 clones, with around 88% seen just once and roughly an eighth held by the top ten. The sample was peripheral blood. The receptors shown here come from a man older than 75 with acute or convalescent COVID-19.

Note on this clone: Other DNA sequences in the sample encode the same CDR3. The V gene is TRBV7-2, the J gene TRBJ1-5, with D perhaps TRBD1 (6 bases). V was clipped by 3 bases and J by 4 bases, with 7 bases between them. Germline V CDR1 and CDR2: SGHTA, FQGNSA. The CDR3 contains 13 residues. Here the CDR3 reads CASSLGANQPQHF. DNA for the CDR3: TGTGCCAGCAGCTTGGGGGCAAATCAGCCCCAGCATTTT.

The chain carries TRBV18 and TRBJ1-5, with 9 positions matching TRBD1. CDR1 is KGHSH, CDR2 LQKENI, per germline. The CDR3 is 15 amino acids. The junction had 8 bases not matched to a gene; V was cut back by 6 bases and J by 5 bases. CDR3 region: CASSPGQGGDQPQHF. The CDR3 DNA is TGTGCCAGCTCTCCGGGACAGGGAGGTGATCAGCCCCAGCATTTT.

The chain couples TRBV6-5 to TRBJ1-2, with 7 bases lining up with TRBD1. V gave up 4 bases and J gave up 2 bases; unmatched junction bases: 4. Germline V gene lookup returns CDR1 MNHEY and CDR2 SVGAGI. There are 14 residues in the CDR3. In DNA, the CDR3 is TGTGCCAGCAGTTCGGACAGGCCGAACTATGGCTACACCTTC. It codes for CASSSDRPNYGYTF.

This clone has just a few counts. The V gene is TRBV25-1, the J gene TRBJ2-3; 9 bases map to TRBD1. CDR3 size: 15 residues. Germline CDR1 MGHDK, CDR2 SYGVNS. The trim removed 3 bases at V and 3 bases at J, leaving 4 bases unmatched. The CDR3 DNA reads as TGTGCCAGCAGTGAGGACAGGGGTCCGACAGATACGCAGTATTTT. Amino acids: CASSEDRGPTDTQYF.

The chain joins TRBV29-1 to TRBJ1-1; no clear D. Germline lookup yields CDR1 SQVTM and CDR2 ANQGSEA. Deletions cut 7 bases from V and 4 bases from J, with 22 bases between. The CDR3 is 15 residues long. CDR3 loop: CSAVSGSFLGTEAFF. In nucleotides, the CDR3 is TGCAGCGCCGTGTCGGGGTCCTTCTTGGGCACTGAAGCTTTCTTT.

The V and J genes are TRBV10-3 and TRBJ2-3; a possible D gene is TRBD2 (6 bases). Trimming pared 0 bases from V and 4 bases from J, leaving 11 bases between. From germline, CDR1 is ENHRY and CDR2 SYGVKD. The CDR3 length is 15 residues. The CDR3 nucleotides read TGTGCCATCAGTGAGTCGTTCGGGGGACCAGATACGCAGTATTTT. Translated, it gives CAISESFGGPDTQYF.

In this sample, this clone turned up a few times. V and J are TRBV2 and TRBJ1-5, with TRBD1 matching 7 bases. CDR3 length: 15 amino acids. With V trimmed by 6 bases and J by 6 bases, 11 bases remained unmatched. Germline V gene lookup returns CDR1 SNHLY and CDR2 FYNNEI. CDR3 protein: CASSIDRARGQPQHF. For the CDR3, the DNA is TGTGCCAGCAGCATCGACAGGGCCCGTGGTCAGCCCCAGCATTTT.

V is TRBV27 and J is TRBJ1-1, with 8 bases aligning to TRBD1. Germline CDR1 is MNHEY and CDR2 is SMNVEV (reference sequence). The CDR3 runs to 18 residues. Trimming took 1 base from V and 0 from J; bases not matched to a gene: 10. The CDR3 coding sequence is TGTGCCAGCAGTTTATACGAGCCAGGGGGCTTCGTGAACACTGAAGCTTTCTTT. The encoded protein is CASSLYEPGGFVNTEAFF.

The rearrangement uses TRBV7-3 and TRBJ1-1; D is unclear. The CDR3 has 14 residues. Trimming left V 4 bases short and J 4 bases short, with 13 bases between. Germline assignment: CDR1 SGHTA and CDR2 FQGTGA. For the CDR3, the DNA is TGTGCCAGCAGCTCTTCCGGGGATAGCACTGAAGCTTTCTTT. Translation: CASSSSGDSTEAFF.

The chain employs TRBV19 and TRBJ1-6; D call uncertain. The CDR3 runs to 13 residues. V shed 7 bases and J shed 14 bases, with 18 bases lying between them. Germline CDR1 LNHDA, CDR2 SQIVND (reference sequence). The CDR3 reads CASTPREGEALHF. DNA for the CDR3: TGTGCCAGTACCCCCCGGGAGGGAGAGGCCCTCCACTTT.

The CDR3 here is CASSSDTVNTEAFF. The CDR3 bases are TGCGCCAGCAGTTCCGACACGGTGAACACTGAAGCTTTCTTT. The chain carries TRBV5-1 and TRBJ1-1; D uncertain. The CDR3 loop spans 14 amino acids. The V and J ends lost 5 bases and 0 bases respectively, with 11 bases between them. Germline CDR1 SGHRS, CDR2 YFSETQ.

This clone occurred once. The chain employs TRBV4-2 and TRBJ1-4; a possible D gene is TRBD1 (6 bases). CDR1 is LGHNA and CDR2 is YNFKEQ in the germline V gene. Trimming left V 0 bases short and J 7 bases short, with 12 bases between. This CDR3 contains 15 residues. The CDR3 loop reads CASSQELRTVEKLFF. The CDR3 DNA follows: TGTGCCAGCAGCCAAGAGCTTAGGACAGTTGAAAAACTGTTTTTT.

The V call is TRBV7-8, the J call TRBJ1-5, with D possibly matching TRBD1 (5 bases). Trimming shortened V by 1 base and J by 5 bases, and 9 bases separated the two germline ends. The germline V gene encodes CDR1 SGHVS and CDR2 FQNEAQ. The length of the CDR3 is 14 residues. The CDR3 DNA reads as TGTGCCAGCAGCTTAGGTGGCAGGGATCAGCCCCAGCATTTT. The encoded protein is CASSLGGRDQPQHF.

V and J are TRBV2 and TRBJ1-2; a possible D gene is TRBD1 (5 bases). Trimming took off 2 bases at V and 4 bases at J, with 11 bases between the two ends. This CDR3 is 14 amino acids long. CDR1 and CDR2 (germline): SNHLY, FYNNEI. The CDR3 protein is CASSEPGILYGYTF. CDR3 DNA: TGTGCCAGCAGTGAACCAGGGATCCTCTATGGCTACACCTTC.

The chain uses TRBV15 and TRBJ2-5; 12 bases are a match to TRBD2. The V gene end was trimmed by 7 bases and the J gene end by 4 bases; junction bases not matched to a gene: 7. There are 15 residues in the CDR3. CDR1 and CDR2 from the germline V gene are LNHNV and YYDKDF (reference sequence). CDR3: CATTGGTSGLETQYF. In DNA, the CDR3 is TGTGCCACCACTGGTGGGACTAGCGGGCTAGAGACCCAGTACTTC. The complete variable domain, with remaining parts taken from reference TRBV15 and TRBJ2-5, reads DAMVIQNPRYQVTQFGKPVTLSCSQTLNHNVMYWYQQKSSQAPKLLFHYYDKDFNNEADTPDNFQSRRPNTSFCFLDIRSPGLGDTAMYLCATTGGTSGLETQYFGPGTRLLVL.

The chain couples TRBV27 to TRBJ1-1; 7 bases match TRBD1. Trimming took 6 bases from V and 2 from J; bases not matched to a gene: 9. Germline CDR1 MNHEY, CDR2 SMNVEV (reference sequence). This CDR3 comprises 15 residues. The CDR3 region has the DNA TGTGCCAGCAGGGGATGGGGACAGACCAACACTGAAGCTTTCTTT. This encodes CASRGWGQTNTEAFF.

This clone was counted a few times. This chain joins TRBV4-3 and TRBJ2-2; D is unclear. The CDR3 loop spans 15 amino acids. Germline CDR1 is LGHNA and CDR2 is YSLEER. V was pared by 0 bases and J by 2 bases, with 7 bases between. CDR3 in DNA: TGCGCCAGCAGCCAAGATAAGCTAAACACCGGGGAGCTGTTTTTT. The encoded protein is CASSQDKLNTGELFF.

The rearrangement uses TRBV3-1 (or the pseudogene TRBV3-2) and TRBJ1-2; D call uncertain. The germline V and J ends were trimmed by 1 base and 0 bases, with 3 bases remaining between them. The length of the CDR3 is 13 residues. CDR1 LGHDT and CDR2 YNNKEL come from the germline V gene (reference sequence). CDR3 protein: CASSQATNYGYTF. CDR3 bases: TGTGCCAGCAGCCAAGCCACTAACTATGGCTACACCTTC.

This clone was detected once. The gene calls are TRBV5-4 and TRBJ2-2, with a possible D match to TRBD1 (5 bases). The length of the CDR3 is 16 residues. Germline V CDR1 and CDR2: SGHNT, YYREEE (reference sequence). V was trimmed by 0 bases and J by 2 bases, leaving 11 bases between them. CDR3 loop: CASSLARQGNTGELFF. The DNA for the CDR3 is TGTGCCAGCAGCTTGGCTCGGCAGGGAAACACCGGGGAGCTGTTTTTT.

The sample holds one count of this clone. The CDR3 is CASSAGTGDPYEQYF. In DNA, the CDR3 is TGTGCCAGTAGTGCCGGGACAGGGGACCCCTACGAGCAGTACTTC. This chain uses TRBV19 with TRBJ2-7, with 10 bases matching TRBD1. CDR1 LNHDA and CDR2 SQIVND come from the germline V gene (reference sequence). The CDR3 is 15 amino acids. J gave up 2 bases and V 5 bases, and 6 bases lay outside the gene matches.

The rearrangement links TRBV5-8 to TRBJ1-1, with D perhaps matching TRBD1 (5 bases). Germline lookup yields CDR1 SGHTS and CDR2 YDEGEE. The ends were cut back, 0 bases at V and 2 bases at J, with 11 bases in the middle. The CDR3 runs 15 residues. CDR3 amino acids: CASSLGYRYNTEAFF. The CDR3 DNA reads as TGTGCCAGCAGCTTGGGGTACAGGTATAACACTGAAGCTTTCTTT.

This rearrangement joins TRBV6-6 to TRBJ1-5; a weak D match, TRBD1 (6 bases). The CDR3 consists of 16 residues. V dropped 4 bases and J dropped 3 bases, with 16 bases sitting between them. CDR1 and CDR2 from the germline V gene are MNHNY and SVGAGI (reference sequence). The CDR3 sequence: CASSSGGRGDNQPQHF. DNA for the CDR3: TGTGCCAGCAGTTCCGGAGGGAGGGGGGACAATCAGCCCCAGCATTTT.

The chain combines TRBV28 with TRBJ1-1; maybe TRBD1 (5 bases). CDR3 length: 12 residues. Germline V gene lookup returns CDR1 MDHEN and CDR2 SYDVKM. V dropped 2 bases and J dropped 6 bases, with 7 bases sitting between them. The CDR3 DNA is TGTGCCAGCAGTTTACAGGGATCTGAAGCTTTCTTT. Protein product: CASSLQGSEAFF.

The CDR3 DNA is TGTGCCAGCAGCTTAGGACAGGGGGCCAGCAATCAGCCCCAGCATTTT. This gives the protein CASSLGQGASNQPQHF. The V gene is TRBV7-2, the J gene TRBJ1-5, with TRBD1 matching 10 bases. CDR3 length: 16 residues. V lost 1 base to trimming and J lost 1 base; unmatched junction nucleotides: 1. Per germline, CDR1 SGHTA and CDR2 FQGNSA.

This clone was found once. The V call is TRBV6-5, the J call TRBJ2-3; D is ambiguous. This CDR3 region has 15 residues. Germline CDR1 is MNHEY and CDR2 is SVGAGI. V was pared by 5 bases and J by 1 base, with 13 bases between. The CDR3 coding sequence is TGTGCCAGCAGTAGACTCCTTCCGGGCACAGATACGCAGTATTTT. It specifies CASSRLLPGTDTQYF.

This rearrangement joins TRBV24-1 to TRBJ2-1, with 7 bases identical to TRBD1. Germline values: CDR1 KGHDR, CDR2 SFDVKD. The CDR3 runs to 16 residues. After removal of 1 base from V and 0 bases from J, the junction contained 2 bases not matched to a gene. The CDR3 loop is CATSDFTGVSYNEQFF. The CDR3 DNA reads TGTGCCACCAGTGATTTTACAGGGGTCTCCTACAATGAGCAGTTCTTC.